What follows describes a single TCR beta chain. Which antigen it targets is not known. Base qualities are missing; no much larger clone stands one base away. Participants in the prospective study were enrolled through a virtual design, were aged roughly 18 to 90 years, and lived in approximately 24 United States geographic areas. To assign participants to cohorts, the prospective study relied on clinical history that participants themselves reported in a screening survey and a study questionnaire. Exposed participants were defined as having been in contact with someone with a PCR-confirmed or clinician-diagnosed COVID-19 case within 2 weeks of study entry. Each participant in the prospective study had whole blood, serum and a nasopharyngeal or oropharyngeal swab collected by mobile phlebotomists. Participants in the prospective study had the option to provide additional blood draws and questionnaires over an approximately 2-month period. Before DNA extraction, prospective study blood samples were shipped either frozen or at room temperature.

The V end loses 1 base and the J end loses 6 bases, and a stretch of 7 bases separates them. The CDR3, cysteine through phenylalanine, is 13 amino acids long. Just the 39-base CDR3 DNA is kept, in frame starting at base 1. The data were obtained in a study of blood T cell repertoires in COVID-19 (dated by TCRdb to about 2020). In the study overall: The collaborator samples originated in the United States, Italy and Spain and spanned the acute and convalescent phases of COVID-19. The repertoires were released in a freely available public database meant as a resource for research on the immune response to SARS-CoV-2. Where HLA class I and class II types were available, the types were taken from metadata supplied by the sample provider, not from assay-based typing. The material from the prospective study consisted of cDNA or gDNA derived from T cells, B-cell-depleted T cells, or PBMCs. Sample metadata almost always included a de-identified subject ID, COVID-19 status, age in years and sex. Deeply sampled blood TCRbeta repertoires from subjects exposed to, actively infected with, or recovered from COVID-19 were included in the dataset. Samples came from the ongoing ImmuneRACE study (first 160 participants) plus 1,254 subjects from 6 global collaborators.

TCRbeta CDR3 regions were amplified from genomic DNA using the immunoSEQ Assay, a bias-controlled multiplex PCR. Per the original workflow: Nucleated cell counts per sample were estimated from amplification of reference gene primers within the assay. To quantify the absolute abundance of each unique TCRbeta CDR3 rearrangement, sequence reads were collapsed and filtered. Productive Simpson clonality was computed per sample as the square root of Simpson's diversity index over productive rearrangements. Held by TCRdb, this immuneACCESS table contains in-frame sequences only and omits some clones. Under half of the omission traces to an unresolved V gene where checked; the cause of the rest is unknown. The V and J calls and the clone size are those of that table, but D and trimming were determined from the DNA. The sample includes some 340,000 clones, with 90% observed a single time. The biggest ten clones account for 3.5% to 5% of the sample.

Beyond this particular receptor, the publication reports: The amount of clinical and demographic metadata varied by source and participant and was provided uncurated.

The sequence is built from TRBV12-3 or TRBV12-4 and TRBJ2-1, and perhaps TRBD2 as D gene, on 5 matching bases. The TCR sequence derives from a woman in her 30s who had been exposed to COVID-19. Sequenced material: PBMCs or T cells enriched from blood (not recorded which). The DNA reads as follows: TGTGCCAGCAGTTTAGGAGGGTTCAATGAGCAGTTCTTC. Its protein reads: CASSLGGFNEQFF.